This T cell receptor beta chain was obtained from a study of cytomegalovirus exposure and HLA in healthy donors. Study summary: Some 85 million unique TCRs, all from HLA-typed donors, were included in an early release of the data.

The study ran its PCR with 60 Vbeta and 13 Jbeta primers. Profiling relied on immunoSEQ multiplex PCR, and the TCRdb table lists in-frame clones only, not all of them. The sample lists over 95,000 clones; 74% were seen once. CDR1 is GTSNPN and CDR2 is SVGIG in the germline V gene (reference sequence). This CDR3 spans 13 amino acids. The V end lost 2 bases, the J end lost 4 bases, and 9 bases lay between the germline ends. Source material: PBMCs. The TCR comes from a human donor in good health. This chain uses TRBV30 with TRBJ2-1; D remains ambiguous. This CDR3 is CAWSPGIYNEQFF. CDR3 nucleotide sequence: TGTGCCTGGAGTCCCGGTATTTACAATGAGCAGTTCTTC.